The 5 T cell receptor beta chains presented below share a single source sample, sequenced in a study of cytomegalovirus exposure and HLA in healthy donors. The study ran its PCR with 60 Vbeta and 13 Jbeta primers. Generated by immunoSEQ multiplex PCR, the TCRdb table keeps only in-frame clones and is missing some. This sample has roughly 140,000 clones; more than 65% occur once, and the top ten carry approximately 6%. Sequencing used PBMCs. Receptor source: a man aged 25-45 years in good health and CMV-seropositive.

The chain uses TRBV15 and TRBJ1-1, with a tentative D call TRBD1 (5 bases). V was clipped by 9 bases and J by 0 bases, with 20 bases between them. Germline CDR1 LNHNV, CDR2 YYDKDF (reference sequence). The CDR3 spans 16 residues. CDR3 residues: CATQDGGRGMNTEAFF. The CDR3 DNA reads as TGTGCCACACAGGACGGGGGGAGAGGCATGAACACTGAAGCTTTCTTT.

The V gene is TRBV9, the J gene TRBJ2-5; 11 bases are shared with TRBD2. The germline gives CDR1 SGDLS, CDR2 YYNGEE. This CDR3 region has 15 residues. J was trimmed by 11 bases and V by 4 bases; bases with no gene match: 13. DNA of the CDR3: TGTGCCAGCAGCCGTGGGACTAGCGGAACTACGAGGCAGTACTTC. Its protein is CASSRGTSGTTRQYF.

V gene TRBV5-4 combines with J gene TRBJ2-7, with 7 bases identical to TRBD1. The CDR3 spans 15 residues. Trimming cost V 3 bases and J 4 bases; bases outside gene matches: 10. The V gene's germline CDR1 is SGHNT and CDR2 YYREEE (reference sequence). The CDR3 region has the DNA TGTGCCAGCAGCTCGATGACAGGGCTTATGTACGAGCAGTACTTC. This gives the protein CASSSMTGLMYEQYF.

V is TRBV28 and J is TRBJ2-2; TRBD1 aligns across 7 bases. The germline gives CDR1 MDHEN, CDR2 SYDVKM. V was pared by 5 bases and J by 5 bases, with 14 bases of the junction left unmatched. The CDR3 length is 17 residues. The CDR3 nucleotides read TGTGCCAGCAGTCGGGGAGTTGGACAGGTTCAAACCGGGGAGCTGTTTTTT. It specifies CASSRGVGQVQTGELFF.

This rearrangement joins TRBV7-9 to TRBJ2-1, with D possibly matching TRBD1 (5 bases). Germline-derived CDR1 and CDR2 are SEHNR and FQNEAQ (reference sequence). The CDR3 contains 17 residues. The V gene lost 5 bases and the J gene lost 5 bases, with 22 bases spanning the gap. CDR3: CASSLPFRVSIHNEQFF. The CDR3 DNA reads as TGTGCCAGCAGCCTCCCCTTCAGGGTTTCGATTCACAATGAGCAGTTCTTC.